This T cell receptor (beta chain) was sequenced in a study of blood T cell repertoires in COVID-19. Germline V lookup: CDR1 GTSNPN, CDR2 SVGIG (reference sequence). J was trimmed by 1 base and V by 3 bases; bases with no gene match: 8. There are 15 residues in the CDR3. Only in-frame clones appear in the TCRdb table, and some are missing; sequencing was by immunoSEQ multiplex PCR. The sample shows some 180,000 clones, 75% to 85% of them seen only once. The sample consisted of peripheral blood. V is TRBV30 and J is TRBJ1-1; TRBD1 matches at 7 bases. This clonotype was sampled from a woman of 80 years or more with COVID-19, enrolled during active disease. The CDR3 coding sequence is TGTGCCTGGAGGGCATATGGGACAGCGAACACTGAAGCTTTCTTT. Protein product: CAWRAYGTANTEAFF.